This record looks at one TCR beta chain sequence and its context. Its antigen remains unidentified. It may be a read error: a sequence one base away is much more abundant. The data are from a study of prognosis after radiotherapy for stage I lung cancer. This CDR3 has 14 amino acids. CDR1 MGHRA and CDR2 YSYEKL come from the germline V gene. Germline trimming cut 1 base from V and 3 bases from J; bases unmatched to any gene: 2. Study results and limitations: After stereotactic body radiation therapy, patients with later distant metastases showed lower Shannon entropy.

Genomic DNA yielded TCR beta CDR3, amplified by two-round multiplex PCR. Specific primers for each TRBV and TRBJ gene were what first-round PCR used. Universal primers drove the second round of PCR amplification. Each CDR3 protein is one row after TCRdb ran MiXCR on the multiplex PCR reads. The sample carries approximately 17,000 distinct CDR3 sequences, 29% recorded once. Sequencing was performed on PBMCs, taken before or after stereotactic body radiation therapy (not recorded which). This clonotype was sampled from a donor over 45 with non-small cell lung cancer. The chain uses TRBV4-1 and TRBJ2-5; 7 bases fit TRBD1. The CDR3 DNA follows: TGCGCCAGCAGCCAAGGGGACAGCAAAGAGACCCAGTACTTC. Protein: CASSQGDSKETQYF.